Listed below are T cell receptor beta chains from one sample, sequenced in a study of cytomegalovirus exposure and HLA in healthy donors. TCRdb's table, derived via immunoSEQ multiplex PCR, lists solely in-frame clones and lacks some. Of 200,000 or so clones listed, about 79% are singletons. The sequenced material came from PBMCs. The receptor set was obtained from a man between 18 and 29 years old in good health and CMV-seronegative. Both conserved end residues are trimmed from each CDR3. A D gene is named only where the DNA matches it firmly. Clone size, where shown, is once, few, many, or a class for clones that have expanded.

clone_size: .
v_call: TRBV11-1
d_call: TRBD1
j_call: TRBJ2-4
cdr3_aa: ASRPRDRGDGNIQY

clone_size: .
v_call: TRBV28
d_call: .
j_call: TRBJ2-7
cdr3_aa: ASSTERNYEQY

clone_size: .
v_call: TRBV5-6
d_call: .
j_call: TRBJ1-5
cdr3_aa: ASSDRTFSNQPQH

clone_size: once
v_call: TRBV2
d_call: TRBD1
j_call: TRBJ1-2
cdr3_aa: ASPDRGRGGYT

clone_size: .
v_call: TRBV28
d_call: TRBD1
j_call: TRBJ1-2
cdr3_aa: ASSIGQGYGYT

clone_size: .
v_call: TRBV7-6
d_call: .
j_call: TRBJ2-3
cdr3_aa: ASSQVGGQNTDTQY

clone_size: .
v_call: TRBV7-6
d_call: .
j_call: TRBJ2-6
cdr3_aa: ASSPRTANSGANVLT

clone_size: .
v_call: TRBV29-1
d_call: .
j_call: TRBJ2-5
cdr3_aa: SVEDLAGYQETQY

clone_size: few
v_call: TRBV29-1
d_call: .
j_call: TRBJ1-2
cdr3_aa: SVEAGAYGYT

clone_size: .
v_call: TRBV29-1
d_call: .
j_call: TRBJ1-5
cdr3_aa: SVEVTPGGNQPQH

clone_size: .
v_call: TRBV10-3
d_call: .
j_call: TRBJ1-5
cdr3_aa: AIQSGDRNQPQH

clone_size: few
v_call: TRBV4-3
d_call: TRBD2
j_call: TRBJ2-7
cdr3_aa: ASSFRGEGYEQY

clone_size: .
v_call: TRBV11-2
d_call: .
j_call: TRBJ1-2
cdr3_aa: ASSLAWGGPEQGYT

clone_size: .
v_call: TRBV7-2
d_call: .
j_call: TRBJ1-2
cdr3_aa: ASSPRQGGGYT

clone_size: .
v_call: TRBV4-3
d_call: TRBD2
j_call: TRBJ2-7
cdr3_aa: ASSQYGGSYEQY

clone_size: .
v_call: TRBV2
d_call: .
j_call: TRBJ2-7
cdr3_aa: ASSEGLAHEQY

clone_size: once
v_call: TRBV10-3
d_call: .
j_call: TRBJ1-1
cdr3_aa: AISESLLENTEAF

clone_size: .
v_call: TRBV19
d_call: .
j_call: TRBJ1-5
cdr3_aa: ASKNGGLKNQPQH

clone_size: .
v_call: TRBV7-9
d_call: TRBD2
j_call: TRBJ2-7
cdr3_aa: SSSFGTSGTYEQY

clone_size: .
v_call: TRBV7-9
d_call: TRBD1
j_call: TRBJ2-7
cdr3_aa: ASSSPTGGDEQY

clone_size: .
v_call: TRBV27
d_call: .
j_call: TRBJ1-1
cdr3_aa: ASSLRRAGWNTEAF

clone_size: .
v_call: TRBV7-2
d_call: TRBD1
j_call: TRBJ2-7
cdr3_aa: ASSLYGTGGHEQY

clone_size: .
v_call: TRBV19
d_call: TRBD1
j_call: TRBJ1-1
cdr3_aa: ASKMGQKQNTEAF

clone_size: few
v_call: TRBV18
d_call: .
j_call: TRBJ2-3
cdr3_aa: ASSRDTQY

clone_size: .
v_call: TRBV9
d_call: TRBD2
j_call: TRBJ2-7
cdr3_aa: ASSVGLAGEGTYEQY

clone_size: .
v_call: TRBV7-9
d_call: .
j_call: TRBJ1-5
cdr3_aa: ASSLESGAGNQPQH

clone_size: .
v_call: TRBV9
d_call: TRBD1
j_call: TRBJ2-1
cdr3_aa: ASSVGGRGLYNEQF

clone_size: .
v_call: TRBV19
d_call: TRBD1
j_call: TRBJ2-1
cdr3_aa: ASSERTGGVYNEQF

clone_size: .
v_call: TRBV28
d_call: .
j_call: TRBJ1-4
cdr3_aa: ASSPGVYEKLF